The T cell receptor (beta chain) described here comes from a study of regulatory T cells in long-lasting Graves disease. Findings and caveats of the study: Blood alone, not thyroid tissue, was studied. Newly diagnosed patients shared 850 to 1,000 public clonotypes; persistent patients shared more than 2,500.

The trim removed 4 bases at V and 0 bases at J, leaving 3 bases unmatched. This CDR3 is 13 amino acids long. Germline V gene lookup returns CDR1 SQVTM and CDR2 ANQGSEA. This sample's time point: newly diagnosed GD, antithyroid drugs for less than 3 months. PBMCs were the source of the RNA used for TCR sequencing. Both iRepertoire HTBI primers and Arm-PCR of CDR3 regions were used to build the TCR beta libraries. TCRdb re-called the multiplex PCR reads through MiXCR, storing one row per CDR3 protein. The sample consists of about 460,000 distinct CDR3 sequences, 12% to 15% of them appearing once. Turning to this clonotype: Its target is not known.

Separately, the same data were catalogued under a study of T cells in Graves' hyperthyroidism and ophthalmopathy.

The V call is TRBV29-1, the J call TRBJ2-7, with 7 nucleotides matching TRBD2. The origin of this receptor is a woman in her 50s with Graves disease. This specimen consisted of peripheral blood mononuclear cells (PBMCs), obtained at new diagnosis, from a patient treated with antithyroid drugs. Here the CDR3 reads CSVGGGDSYEQYF. Here the CDR3 DNA reads TGCAGCGTTGGGGGGGGGGACTCCTACGAGCAGTACTTC.